This T cell receptor (beta chain) was recovered during a study of cytomegalovirus exposure and HLA in healthy donors. The PCR used 60 Vbeta and 13 Jbeta primers. Some clones are missing from TCRdb's copy, which holds only in-frame ones; the method was immunoSEQ multiplex PCR. Here the sample spans 75,000 to 90,000 clones, around 9.1% being singletons. Study-wide results and caveats: Later, an analysis showed that TCR beta chains associated with HLA were more clonally expanded than others that were equally common. The study recorded 164 TCR beta chains that were cytomegalovirus-associated. CMV serostatus was the sole immune exposure data available.

V lost 3 bases, J lost 11 bases, and 23 bases lay in between. Germline V gives CDR1 WNHNN, CDR2 SYGVQD (reference sequence). The CDR3 runs 15 residues. This clone was recorded a few times. What it binds is unknown. The sequence came from a man aged 55 to 70 in good health and CMV-seropositive. The V and J genes are TRBV10-1 and TRBJ2-7, with a tentative D call TRBD2 (6 bases). Specimen: PBMCs. The CDR3 is CASSDGEDTEGEKYF. The DNA of the CDR3 is TGCGCCAGCAGTGATGGAGAAGACACGGAGGGCGAAAAGTACTTC.